These 21 T cell receptor beta chains originate from one sample sequenced in a study of PD-L1 blockade in urothelial cancer. Only in-frame clones appear in the TCRdb table, and some are missing; sequencing was by immunoSEQ multiplex PCR. The table lists tens of thousands of clones, almost 90% of them singletons. Time point denoted: pretreatment peripheral blood. This specimen was PBMCs, taken around atezolizumab (anti-PD-L1) treatment. All receptors come from a man between 60 and 70 years old with urothelial cancer.

This sequence joins TRBV7-8 and TRBJ2-1; the match to TRBD2 covers 8 bases. Looked up from germline, CDR1 is SGHVS and CDR2 is FQNEAQ. CDR3 length: 13 residues. Trimming removed 3 bases from V and 9 bases from J; junction bases left unmatched: 4. This CDR3 reads CASSFPSGLEQFF. For the CDR3, the DNA is TGTGCCAGCAGCTTCCCTAGCGGGCTTGAGCAGTTCTTC.

The rearrangement uses TRBV7-5 and TRBJ2-6; the D call TRBD2 from the table was never checked on the DNA. TRBV7-5 is a pseudogene. The CDR3 runs to 16 residues. The DNA for the CDR3 is TGTGTCAGAAGCTGCTGGAGAGTCCTTGGGGCCAACGTCCTGACTTTC. It translates to CVRSCWRVLGANVLTF.

The CDR3 nucleotides read TGTGCCAGCAGCCAGGGGCGGGGGGGGAGCTCTGGGGCCAACGTCCTGACTTTC. Its protein product is CASSQGRGGSSGANVLTF. The chain employs TRBV4-2 and TRBJ2-6; the match to TRBD2 covers 9 bases. The ends lost 3 bases at V and 0 bases at J; junction bases unmatched: 6. The germline gives CDR1 LGHNA, CDR2 YNFKEQ. CDR3 length: 18 amino acids.

The chain employs TRBV5-1 and TRBJ1-2; D possibly corresponds to TRBD1 (6 bases). The ends were cut back, 4 bases at V and 3 bases at J, with 19 bases in the middle. The CDR3 has 16 residues. Germline values: CDR1 SGHRS, CDR2 YFSETQ. The CDR3 loop reads CASSRGGGAGDYGYTF. As DNA, the CDR3 is TGCGCCAGCAGCCGCGGAGGGGGGGCCGGCGACTATGGCTACACCTTC. Based on the CDR3 plus reference TRBV5-1 and TRBJ1-2, the full variable domain is KAGVTQTPRYLIKTRGQQVTLSCSPISGHRSVSWYQQTPGQGLQFLFEYFSETQRNKGNFPGRFSGRQFSNSRSEMNVSTLELGDSALYLCASSRGGGAGDYGYTFGSGTRLTVV.

This chain links TRBV6-4 with TRBJ2-5; weak D call: TRBD2 (5 bases). The CDR3 has 9 amino acids. The germline V gene encodes CDR1 MRHNA and CDR2 SNTAGT. V shed 11 bases and J shed 5 bases, with 6 bases lying between them. CDR3 sequence (DNA): TGTGCCCGGAGGGAGACCCAGTACTTC. Protein product: CARRETQYF.

The chain recombines TRBV18 with TRBJ1-1, with D perhaps TRBD1 (5 bases). V was pared by 0 bases and J by 1 base, with 9 bases between. Looked up from germline, CDR1 is KGHSH and CDR2 is LQKENI. This CDR3 contains 15 residues. The CDR3 sequence: CASSPPGGKNTEAFF. CDR3 sequence (DNA): TGTGCCAGCTCACCACCGGGGGGGAAGAACACTGAAGCTTTCTTT.

V is TRBV4-1 and J is TRBJ2-5, with 9 bases identical to TRBD1. Germline V gene data show CDR1 as MGHRA and CDR2 as YSYEKL. Trimming took 5 bases from V and 4 from J; bases not matched to a gene: 8. This CDR3 has 15 residues. The CDR3 coding sequence is TGCGCCAGCAGCGTGCGGACAGGGGTAGGAGAGACCCAGTACTTC. This gives the protein CASSVRTGVGETQYF.

The gene calls are TRBV7-2 and TRBJ2-5; 9 bases are shared with TRBD2. The germline V gene has CDR1 SGHTA and CDR2 FQGNSA. The length of the CDR3 is 16 residues. V was pared by 5 bases and J by 2 bases, with 9 bases of the junction left unmatched. The CDR3 DNA reads TGTGCCAGCAGCATTTCACCCCTAGCGGGGCAAGAGACCCAGTACTTC. This encodes CASSISPLAGQETQYF.

The genes are TRBV27 and TRBJ2-3, with 9 bases fitting TRBD2. The CDR3 totals 17 residues. The trim removed 2 bases at V and 0 bases at J, leaving 6 bases unmatched. The V gene's germline CDR1 is MNHEY and CDR2 SMNVEV (reference sequence). The CDR3 region has the DNA TGTGCCAGCAGTTTAAAGACTAGCGGAACTAGCACAGATACGCAGTATTTT. Translating gives CASSLKTSGTSTDTQYF.

The V gene is TRBV20-1, the J gene TRBJ1-1; TRBD1 might be the D (6 bases). The CDR3 runs to 11 residues. V lost 5 bases, J lost 7 bases, and 11 bases lay in between. Germline CDR1 is DFQATT and CDR2 is SNEGSKA (reference sequence). The CDR3: CSAPDRNEAFF. CDR3 nucleotide sequence: TGCAGTGCTCCCGACAGGAATGAAGCTTTCTTT.

This clone has only one observation. The chain couples TRBV18 to TRBJ2-7; TRBD2 matches at 7 bases. Germline CDR1 is KGHSH and CDR2 is LQKENI. The V segment lost 8 bases and the J segment 5 bases; nucleotides outside the gene matches: 3. CDR3 size: 11 residues. The CDR3 is CASGEGDEQYF. As DNA, the CDR3 is TGTGCCAGCGGGGAGGGCGACGAGCAGTACTTC.

This clone has more than one count but fewer than ten. The chain combines TRBV7-3 with TRBJ1-3, with D hard to call. The germline V and J ends were trimmed by 5 bases and 9 bases, with 17 bases remaining between them. This CDR3 is built from 14 residues. Per the germline V gene, CDR1 is SGHTA and CDR2 is FQGTGA. For the CDR3, the DNA is TGTGCCAGCAGCACATGGGCCTCAGACACCACCATATATTTT. It is translated as CASSTWASDTTIYF.

The rearrangement joins TRBV28 to TRBJ1-4; 8 positions agree with TRBD1. Germline CDR1 reads MDHEN; CDR2 reads SYDVKM. Trimming cost V 5 bases and J 7 bases; bases outside gene matches: 6. The CDR3 runs to 14 residues. CDR3 sequence: CASSRSGGSEKLFF. For the CDR3, the DNA is TGTGCCAGCAGTAGGTCAGGGGGCTCTGAAAAACTGTTTTTT.

This chain uses TRBV9 with TRBJ2-1, with D perhaps TRBD1 (6 bases). Germline CDR1 SGDLS, CDR2 YYNGEE. V was clipped by 2 bases and J by 7 bases, with 10 bases between them. This CDR3 has 13 residues. CDR3 nucleotide sequence: TGTGCCAGCAGCGTTCACAGGGAAAATGAGCAGTTCTTC. Translating gives CASSVHRENEQFF.

The chain couples TRBV13 to TRBJ2-1, with TRBD2 as a possible D gene (7 bases). The CDR3 covers 16 residues. CDR1 is PRHDT, CDR2 FYEKMQ, per germline (reference sequence). The V end lost 5 bases, the J end lost 4 bases, and 18 bases lay between the germline ends. Here the CDR3 reads CASSPPLRGLYNEQFF. CDR3 nucleotide sequence: TGTGCCAGCAGCCCACCCTTGCGGGGGCTTTACAATGAGCAGTTCTTC.

V gene TRBV7-2 combines with J gene TRBJ2-5; the match to TRBD2 covers 7 bases. V lost 5 bases and J lost 2; bases outside the gene matches: 11. The CDR3 is made up of 16 amino acids. Germline V gene sequence: CDR1 SGHTA, CDR2 FQGNSA. As DNA, the CDR3 is TGTGCCAGCAGCCTGGCGGCGGGGGACCATCAAGAGACCCAGTACTTC. Protein: CASSLAAGDHQETQYF.

In nucleotides, the CDR3 is TGCGCCAGCAGCCAAGCCACTAGCGGGGGTACGGGTGAGCAGTTCTTC. Its translation is CASSQATSGGTGEQFF. J is TRBJ2-1 and V is TRBV4-1; TRBD2 matches 11 bases. V trimming: 1 base; J trimming: 9 bases; junction bases outside the gene matches: 8. CDR1 is MGHRA, CDR2 YSYEKL, per germline. CDR3 length equals 16 residues.

This clone was detected once. V gene TRBV5-4 combines with J gene TRBJ2-7, with D perhaps TRBD1 (5 bases). There are 15 residues in the CDR3. Germline CDR1 is SGHNT and CDR2 is YYREEE (reference sequence). V shed 1 base and J shed 4 bases, with 15 bases lying between them. The CDR3 region is CASSLRQGSGYEQYF. CDR3 sequence (DNA): TGTGCCAGCAGCTTGCGGCAGGGATCAGGGTACGAGCAGTACTTC.

This clone has just one count. The chain links TRBV27 to TRBJ2-2, with TRBD1 as a possible D gene (6 bases). Looked up from germline, CDR1 is MNHEY and CDR2 is SMNVEV (reference sequence). This CDR3 comprises 14 residues. V was shortened by 5 bases and J by 7 bases, with 14 bases between the two germline ends. CDR3 residues: CASSQQGGNGELFF. The CDR3 bases are TGTGCCAGCAGTCAACAGGGTGGTAACGGGGAGCTGTTTTTT.

The rearrangement links TRBV4-1 to TRBJ2-3; possibly TRBD2 for D (6 bases). This CDR3 has 14 residues. The V gene's germline CDR1 is MGHRA and CDR2 YSYEKL. The V and J ends lost 8 bases and 2 bases respectively, with 14 bases between them. As DNA, the CDR3 is TGCGCCAGCTCCTTAGCGGAAAACACAGATACGCAGTATTTT. Protein product: CASSLAENTDTQYF.

The chain uses TRBV7-2 and TRBJ2-1, with D possibly being TRBD1 (6 bases). This CDR3 is 15 amino acids long. Germline-derived CDR1 and CDR2 are SGHTA and FQGNSA. Trimming took 5 bases from V and 0 from J, leaving 11 bases between them. The CDR3 region is CASSRTASSYNEQFF. The CDR3 nucleotides are TGTGCCAGCAGCCGGACAGCGAGCTCCTACAATGAGCAGTTCTTC.